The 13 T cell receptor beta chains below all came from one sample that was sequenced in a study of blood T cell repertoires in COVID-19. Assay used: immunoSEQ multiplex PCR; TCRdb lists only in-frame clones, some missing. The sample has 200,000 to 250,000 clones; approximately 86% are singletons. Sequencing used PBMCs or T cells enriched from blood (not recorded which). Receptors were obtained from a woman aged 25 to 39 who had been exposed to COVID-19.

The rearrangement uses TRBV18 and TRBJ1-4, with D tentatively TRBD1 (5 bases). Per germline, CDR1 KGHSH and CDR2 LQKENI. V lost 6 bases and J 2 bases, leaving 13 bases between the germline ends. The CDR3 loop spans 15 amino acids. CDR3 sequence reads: CASSRLGATNEKLFF. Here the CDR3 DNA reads TGTGCCAGCTCTCGTCTAGGGGCGACTAATGAAAAACTGTTTTTT. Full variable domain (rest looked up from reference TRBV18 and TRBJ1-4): NAGVMQNPRHLVRRRGQEARLRCSPMKGHSHVYWYRQLPEEGLKFMVYLQKENIIDESGMPKERFSAEFPKEGPSILRIQQVVRGDSAAYFCASSRLGATNEKLFFGSGTQLSVL.

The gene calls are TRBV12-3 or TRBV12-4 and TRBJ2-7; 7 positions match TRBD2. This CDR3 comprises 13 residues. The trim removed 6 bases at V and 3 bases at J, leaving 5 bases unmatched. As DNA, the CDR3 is TGTGCCAGCAGCCGTGGGGGGGACTACGAGCAGTACTTC. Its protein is CASSRGGDYEQYF.

CDR3 in DNA: TGTGCCAGCAAGACAGGTCTCAGCAATCAGCCCCAGCATTTT. Encoded protein: CASKTGLSNQPQHF. The gene calls are TRBV2 and TRBJ1-5; D is possibly TRBD1 (6 bases). The germline gives CDR1 SNHLY, CDR2 FYNNEI. The length of the CDR3 is 14 residues. The V end was cut by 7 bases, the J end by 1 base, with 11 bases between.

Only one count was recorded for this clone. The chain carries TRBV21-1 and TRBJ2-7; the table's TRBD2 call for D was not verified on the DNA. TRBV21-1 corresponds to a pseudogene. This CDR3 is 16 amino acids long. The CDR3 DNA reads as TGTGCCAGCAGCAGCCTGGGGGGGCTCCCGACCTACGAGCAGTACTTC. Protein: CASSSLGGLPTYEQYF.

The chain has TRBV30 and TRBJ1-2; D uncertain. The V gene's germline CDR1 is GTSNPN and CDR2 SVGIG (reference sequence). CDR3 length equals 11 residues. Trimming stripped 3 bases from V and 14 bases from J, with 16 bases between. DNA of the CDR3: TGTGCCTGGAGCCGTATCTTAGAGGAGACCTTC. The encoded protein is CAWSRILEETF.

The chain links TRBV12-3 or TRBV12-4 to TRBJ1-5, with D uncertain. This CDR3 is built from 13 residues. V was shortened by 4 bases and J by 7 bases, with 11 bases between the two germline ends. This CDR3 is CASSYGWRQPQHF. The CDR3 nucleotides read TGTGCCAGCAGTTACGGGTGGCGGCAGCCCCAGCATTTT.

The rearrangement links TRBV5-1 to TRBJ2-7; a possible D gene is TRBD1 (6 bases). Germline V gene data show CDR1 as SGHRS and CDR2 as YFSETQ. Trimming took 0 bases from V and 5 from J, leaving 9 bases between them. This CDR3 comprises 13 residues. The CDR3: CASSLDRVDEQYF. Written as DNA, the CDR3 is TGCGCCAGCAGCTTGGACAGGGTAGACGAGCAGTACTTC. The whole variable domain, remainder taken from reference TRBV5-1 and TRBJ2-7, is KAGVTQTPRYLIKTRGQQVTLSCSPISGHRSVSWYQQTPGQGLQFLFEYFSETQRNKGNFPGRFSGRQFSNSRSEMNVSTLELGDSALYLCASSLDRVDEQYFGPGTRLTVT.

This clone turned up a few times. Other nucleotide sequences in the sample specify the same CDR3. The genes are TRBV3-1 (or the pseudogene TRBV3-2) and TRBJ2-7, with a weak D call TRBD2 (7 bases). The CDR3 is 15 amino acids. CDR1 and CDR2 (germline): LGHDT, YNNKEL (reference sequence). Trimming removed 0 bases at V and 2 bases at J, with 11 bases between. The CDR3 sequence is CASSQDPGGPYEQYF. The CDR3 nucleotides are TGTGCCAGCAGCCAAGATCCGGGGGGCCCCTACGAGCAGTACTTC.

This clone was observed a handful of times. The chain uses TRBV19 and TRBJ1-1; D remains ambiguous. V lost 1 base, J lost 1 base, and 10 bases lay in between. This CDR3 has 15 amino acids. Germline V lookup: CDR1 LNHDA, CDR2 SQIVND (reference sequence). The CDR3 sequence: CASSIAAGKNTEAFF. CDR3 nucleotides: TGTGCCAGTAGTATAGCGGCAGGAAAGAACACTGAAGCTTTCTTT.

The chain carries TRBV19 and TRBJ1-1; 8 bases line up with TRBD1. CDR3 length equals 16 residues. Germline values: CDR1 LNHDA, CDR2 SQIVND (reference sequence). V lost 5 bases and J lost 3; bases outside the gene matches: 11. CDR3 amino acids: CASSLLTGDGDTEAFF. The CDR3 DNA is TGTGCCAGTAGTTTGTTGACAGGGGATGGTGACACTGAAGCTTTCTTT.

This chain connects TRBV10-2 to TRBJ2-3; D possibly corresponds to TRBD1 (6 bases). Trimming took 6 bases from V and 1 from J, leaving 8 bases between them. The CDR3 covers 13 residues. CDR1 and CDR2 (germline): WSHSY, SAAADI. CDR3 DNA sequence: TGCGCCAGCAGGGGACAAGGCACAGATACGCAGTATTTT. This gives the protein CASRGQGTDTQYF.

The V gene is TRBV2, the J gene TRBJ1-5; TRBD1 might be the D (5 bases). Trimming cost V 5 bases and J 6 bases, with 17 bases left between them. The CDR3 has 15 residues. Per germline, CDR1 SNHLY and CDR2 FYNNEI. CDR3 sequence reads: CASSTTGVGRQPQHF. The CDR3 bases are TGTGCCAGCAGTACTACGGGGGTTGGTCGTCAGCCCCAGCATTTT.

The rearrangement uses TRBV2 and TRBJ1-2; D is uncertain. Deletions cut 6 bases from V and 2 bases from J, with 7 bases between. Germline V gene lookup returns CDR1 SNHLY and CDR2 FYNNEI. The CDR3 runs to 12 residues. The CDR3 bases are TGTGCCAGCAGCGGGTCGAACTATGGCTACACCTTC. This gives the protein CASSGSNYGYTF.